The rows below give T cell receptor beta chains drawn from one sample of a study of cytomegalovirus exposure and HLA in healthy donors. The protocol was immunoSEQ multiplex PCR, while the TCRdb copy is restricted to in-frame clones and leaves out a portion. This repertoire shows about 170,000 clones, roughly four fifths found once; its top ten account for 4.8%. The sample consisted of PBMCs. These receptors all come from a young man in good health and CMV-seronegative. CDR3s include the opening cysteine and the closing phenylalanine or tryptophan. D genes are given only for firm matches. The size of a clone is reported for some rows only, either as once, few or many, or as a class for expanded clones.

j_gene	abundance	v_gene	d_gene	CDR3nt	CDR3aa
TRBJ2-3	-	TRBV9	-	TGTGCCAGCAGCGTAGACCAGGAAGCCACAGATACGCAGTATTTT	CASSVDQEATDTQYF
TRBJ1-3	-	TRBV5-1	-	TGCGCCAGCAGCCTCGGGACATTCCGAAACACCATATATTTT	CASSLGTFRNTIYF
TRBJ1-6	-	TRBV7-9	-	TGTGCCAGCAGCACCCTCTGGACATCGGGAGCATCACCCCTCCACTTT	CASSTLWTSGASPLHF
TRBJ1-6	once	TRBV19	-	TGTGCCAGTAGTATGAACAGGGTAACACCCCTCCACTTT	CASSMNRVTPLHF
TRBJ1-2	-	TRBV28	-	TGTGCCAGCAGGGAGGGGCCCTATGGCTACACCTTC	CASREGPYGYTF
TRBJ1-5	-	TRBV27	-	TGTGCCAGCAGTCCGGACAGCTATAGCAATCAGCCCCAGCATTTT	CASSPDSYSNQPQHF
TRBJ2-3	-	TRBV18	TRBD1	TGTGCCAGCTCACCCCCGGACAGGGGTTTAGATACGCAGTATTTT	CASSPPDRGLDTQYF
TRBJ2-6	-	TRBV15	-	TGTGCCACCAGCGGGGGGACTTTTCTGTCTGGGGCCAACGTCCTGACTTTC	CATSGGTFLSGANVLTF
TRBJ1-4	-	TRBV4-3	-	TGCGCCAGCAGCCAAAGTGGTGGTGGGGCTGCAGGAGAAAAACTGTTTTTT	CASSQSGGGAAGEKLFF
TRBJ2-1	-	TRBV6-5	TRBD1	TGTGCCAGCAGTTACTCGGTGACAGGGGAGGCAAATGAGCAGTTCTTC	CASSYSVTGEANEQFF
TRBJ2-3	-	TRBV5-1	TRBD2	TGCGCCAGCAGCTTTACTAGCGTGCGGTTTATGGATACGCAGTATTTT	CASSFTSVRFMDTQYF
TRBJ2-1	-	TRBV5-1	-	TGCGCCAGCAGCTTGGTCGGGGAAACCTACAATGAGCAGTTCTTC	CASSLVGETYNEQFF
TRBJ1-1	-	TRBV19	-	TGTGCCAGTAGTATGAACACGGGCACTGAAGCTTTCTTT	CASSMNTGTEAFF
TRBJ1-1	-	TRBV9	-	TGTGCCAGCAGCGCCACCCCGACAGGCGGCACTGAAGCTTTCTTT	CASSATPTGGTEAFF
TRBJ2-5	-	TRBV7-2	TRBD2	TGTGCCAGCAGCTGGGAGGGACGCCCTCAAGAGACCCAGTACTTC	CASSWEGRPQETQYF
TRBJ2-5	-	TRBV11-3	TRBD1	TGTGCCAGCAGCCCGAGGACAGGGCAACGACTCGTGGGGGAGACCCAGTACTTC	CASSPRTGQRLVGETQYF
TRBJ2-5	-	TRBV21-1	-	TGTGCCAGCAGGGCCGGGACTCAAGAGACCCAGTACTTC	CASRAGTQETQYF
TRBJ1-5	-	TRBV19	-	TGTGCCAGTAGCCCCACCGGGACACTAACTTTTAGCAATCAGCCCCAGCATTTT	CASSPTGTLTFSNQPQHF
TRBJ2-1	-	TRBV4-3	TRBD2	TGCGCCAGCAGCCAAGTGCGACCTTCCAGCGGGAGTATCTCCTACAATGAGCAGTTCTTC	CASSQVRPSSGSISYNEQFF
TRBJ1-2	-	TRBV6-1	-	TGTGCCAGCAGTGAATTCGGGGGGGCGTATTATGGCTACACCTTC	CASSEFGGAYYGYTF
TRBJ1-1	-	TRBV7-2	-	TGTGCCAGCAGCTTAGTCGGTCGAAGCACTGAAGCTTTCTTT	CASSLVGRSTEAFF
TRBJ1-2	-	TRBV28	-	TGTGCCAGCCGGACACCAGTCCAGGGCTACACCTTC	CASRTPVQGYTF
TRBJ1-1	-	TRBV13	-	TGTGCCAGCAGCCCTAGGGGGGAGGGGGACACTGAAGCTTTCTTT	CASSPRGEGDTEAFF
TRBJ2-1	-	TRBV6-5	-	TGTGCCAGCAGTCCCCGGGGCTACAATGAGCAGTTCTTC	CASSPRGYNEQFF
TRBJ2-7	-	TRBV4-2	TRBD2	TGTGCCAGCAGCCGTCTGGGGGGGGAATCCTACGAGCAGTACTTC	CASSRLGGESYEQYF
TRBJ2-1	once	TRBV19	-	TGTGCCAGTAGTATAGATCTATCAGGGTCCCCCTACAATGAGCAGTTCTTC	CASSIDLSGSPYNEQFF
TRBJ1-5	once	TRBV30	-	TGTGCCTGGAGCCCCGGTGGGAGGGCCGATCAGCCCCAGCATTTT	CAWSPGGRADQPQHF
TRBJ2-1	-	TRBV14	TRBD2	TGTGCCAGCAGCCAATTAGGGACTAGACTATACAATGAGCAGTTCTTC	CASSQLGTRLYNEQFF
TRBJ2-3	-	TRBV2	-	TGTGCCAGCAGTGTACCCAGTCGGGGGGCCCACACAGATACGCAGTATTTT	CASSVPSRGAHTDTQYF
TRBJ2-7	-	TRBV5-1	-	TGCGCCAGCAGCTATGGAGGAAGCATTTCCTACGAGCAGTACTTC	CASSYGGSISYEQYF
TRBJ2-5	once	TRBV7-9	TRBD1	TGTGCCAGCAGCCTCGACAGGGGCTGGCAAGAGACCCAGTACTTC	CASSLDRGWQETQYF
TRBJ2-1	-	TRBV7-2	-	TGTGCCAGCAGCTTAGCTAGCGGCCTGAGCTCCTACAATGAGCAGTTCTTC	CASSLASGLSSYNEQFF
TRBJ1-5	-	TRBV19	-	TGTGCCAGTAACAACGGGTATCAGCCCCAGCATTTT	CASNNGYQPQHF
TRBJ1-6	-	TRBV2	TRBD1	TGTGCCAGCAGGACAGGGGGTCTCAGTTCACCCCTCCACTTT	CASRTGGLSSPLHF
TRBJ1-1	-	TRBV18	TRBD1	TGTGCCAGCTCTCCTGACAGGGGTTCGAACACTGAAGCTTTCTTT	CASSPDRGSNTEAFF
TRBJ1-1	-	TRBV5-8	-	TGTGCCAGCAGCTTGGCCGAGGGCTTCACTGAAGCTTTCTTT	CASSLAEGFTEAFF
TRBJ2-7	-	TRBV28	TRBD1	TGTGCCAGCAGGCCTCCGGGACAGGGTTCCTACGAGCAGTACTTC	CASRPPGQGSYEQYF
TRBJ2-2	-	TRBV18	-	TGTGCCAGCTCATCTAGAGGGGGATCGAACACCGGGGAGCTGTTTTTT	CASSSRGGSNTGELFF
TRBJ2-7	-	TRBV25-1	TRBD2	TGTGCCAGCAGGACTAGCGGGAGTTACGAGCAGTACTTC	CASRTSGSYEQYF
TRBJ2-1	-	TRBV7-9	-	TGTGCCAGCAGCCTCCAGGGTGGCAGGTACAATGAGCAGTTCTTC	CASSLQGGRYNEQFF
TRBJ1-1	-	TRBV6-1	-	TGTGCCAGCAGGACAGTCTTTATGAACACTGAAGCTTTCTTT	CASRTVFMNTEAFF
TRBJ1-2	-	TRBV5-5	-	TGTGCCAGCAGCGGAGGGCCCGGCTACACCTTC	CASSGGPGYTF
TRBJ2-3	-	TRBV6-1	-	TGTGCCAGCACCCACCGGGGGGATACGCAGTATTTT	CASTHRGDTQYF
TRBJ1-2	few	TRBV2	TRBD1	TGTGCCAGCAGAAGACAGGGAAACTATGGCTACACCTTC	CASRRQGNYGYTF
TRBJ1-4	-	TRBV4-1	-	TGCGCCAGCAGGGACGACAGCGTCTTAAGTGAAAAACTGTTTTTT	CASRDDSVLSEKLFF
TRBJ2-7	-	TRBV2	-	TGTGCCAGCAGTGCGACAGAGGTTTCCTACGAGCAGTACTTC	CASSATEVSYEQYF
TRBJ2-7	-	TRBV29-1	-	TGCAGCGTTGATGTGAACAGACAGCAGTACTTC	CSVDVNRQQYF
TRBJ2-1	-	TRBV5-1	TRBD2	TGCGCCAGCAGCTTGACAGGACTAGCCTCTGGCAATGAGCAGTTCTTC	CASSLTGLASGNEQFF
TRBJ2-1	-	TRBV5-1	-	TGCGCCAGCAGCGGTCAGACAGGAGTGATCAATGAGCAGTTCTTC	CASSGQTGVINEQFF
TRBJ2-3	-	TRBV19	-	TGTGCCAGTAGTATTAGGGGTGGAAGCAATCAGCCCCAGTATTTT	CASSIRGGSNQPQYF
TRBJ2-5	-	TRBV5-4	TRBD2	TGTGCCAGCAGCTGGGATAGCGGGGAAATGATGACCCAGTACTTC	CASSWDSGEMMTQYF
TRBJ1-5	-	TRBV18	TRBD1	TGTGCCAGCTCACCACCGAACGACAGGGGAGGCAATCAGCCCCAGCATTTT	CASSPPNDRGGNQPQHF
TRBJ2-1	-	TRBV4-1	TRBD1	TGCGCCAGCAGCCAAACCCGGGACAGGGACAGTGAGCAGTTCTTC	CASSQTRDRDSEQFF
TRBJ1-4	-	TRBV18	-	TGTGCCAGCTCACCACCGAGTTTTCAAAAACTGTTTTTT	CASSPPSFQKLFF
TRBJ2-2	-	TRBV7-9	-	TGTGCCAGCAGCTTTAAGCTTCTGGCCGGGGAGCTGTTTTTT	CASSFKLLAGELFF
TRBJ2-2	-	TRBV10-3	TRBD2	TGTGCCATCAGTCCCCGGGGGGGGTTGAACACCGGGGAGCTGTTTTTT	CAISPRGGLNTGELFF